A selection of T cell receptor beta chains follows, all from one sample in a study of control samples from healthy donors and cancer patients. Method: immunoSEQ multiplex PCR; TCRdb's copy keeps in-frame clones and lacks some. The sample table includes some 180,000 clones. The sequenced material came from blood. The receptor source for this set is a woman aged 25 to 39 in good health. The CDR3 runs from the conserved cysteine through the conserved F or W. Fields, in order: D gene, J gene, V gene, CDR3 protein, CDR3 DNA. D genes are given only for firm matches.

TRBD2 TRBJ2-6 TRBV11-3 CASSRGGRGSGANVLTF TGTGCCAGCAGCCGGGGGGGCAGAGGCTCTGGGGCCAACGTCCTGACTTTC
TRBD1 TRBJ1-1 TRBV7-9 CASSLPGQGFTEAFF TGTGCCAGCAGCTTACCGGGACAGGGTTTCACTGAAGCTTTCTTT
- TRBJ2-3 TRBV5-6 CASSPRGLSTDTQYF TGTGCCAGCAGCCCACGGGGCCTAAGCACAGATACGCAGTATTTT
TRBD1 TRBJ2-7 TRBV5-6 CASSDLTGGVSEQYF TGTGCCAGCAGCGACTTAACAGGGGGCGTATCCGAGCAGTACTTC
- TRBJ2-1 TRBV18 CASSREDEQFF TGTGCCAGCTCACGGGAGGATGAGCAGTTCTTC
- TRBJ1-1 TRBV20-1 CSAGRAFF TGCAGTGCTGGTCGAGCTTTCTTT
- TRBJ2-1 TRBV12-3/TRBV12-4 CASSGGRGVEQFF TGTGCCAGCTCTGGGGGGCGCGGCGTAGAGCAGTTCTTC
- TRBJ1-5 TRBV6-5 CASTWGRSFQPQHF TGTGCCAGCACATGGGGCAGGAGCTTTCAGCCCCAGCATTTT
- TRBJ2-5 TRBV18 CASSLVAQETQYF TGTGCCAGCTCACTGGTTGCCCAAGAGACCCAGTACTTC
- TRBJ2-1 TRBV29-1 CSHLGGAYNEQFF TGCAGCCACCTCGGGGGCGCCTACAATGAGCAGTTCTTC
- TRBJ1-2 TRBV6-6 CASSSDGNYGYTF TGTGCCAGCAGTTCGGACGGAAACTATGGCTACACCTTC
TRBD1 TRBJ1-2 TRBV5-4 CASSFLQGGAYGYTF TGTGCCAGCAGCTTTTTACAGGGGGGGGCCTATGGCTACACCTTC
- TRBJ1-5 TRBV2 CASSVRLSSNQPQHF TGTGCCAGCAGTGTACGACTCTCTAGCAATCAGCCCCAGCATTTT
- TRBJ2-7 TRBV5-1 CASSHLARADYEQYF TGCGCCAGCAGCCACCTAGCCAGGGCCGACTACGAGCAGTACTTC
- TRBJ2-5 TRBV7-9 CASQLGVGETQYF TGTGCCAGCCAATTGGGGGTAGGAGAGACCCAGTACTTC
- TRBJ1-4 TRBV6-5 CASSYLGRGNEKLFF TGTGCCAGCAGTTATCTGGGCAGGGGAAATGAAAAACTGTTTTTT
- TRBJ1-2 TRBV10-3 CAISDREGHYGYTF TGTGCCATCAGTGACAGAGAGGGGCACTATGGCTACACCTTC
- TRBJ1-6 TRBV11-3 CASSLGTTNSPLHF TGTGCCAGCAGTCTAGGGACAACCAATTCACCCCTCCACTTT
- TRBJ1-1 TRBV5-1 CASSLVIGSEAFF TGCGCCAGCAGCTTGGTAATAGGTTCTGAAGCTTTCTTT
TRBD2 TRBJ2-3 TRBV5-1 CASKLAGSTDTQYF TGCGCCAGCAAACTAGCGGGGAGCACAGATACGCAGTATTTT
- TRBJ1-1 TRBV21-1 CASSTITAGMNTEAFF TGTGCCAGCAGCACAATCACGGCCGGTATGAACACTGAAGCTTTCTTT
- TRBJ1-1 TRBV30 CAWSRTEGMNTEAFF TGTGCCTGGAGTAGGACGGAGGGGATGAACACTGAAGCTTTCTTT
- TRBJ2-2 TRBV5-1 CASGRLGGGPNTGELFF TGCGCCAGCGGACGATTGGGAGGCGGACCGAACACCGGGGAGCTGTTTTTT
- TRBJ1-5 TRBV28 CASSLGIGVQKQPQHF TGTGCCAGCAGTTTGGGGATCGGGGTCCAAAAACAGCCCCAGCATTTT
- TRBJ1-5 TRBV19 CASTTVGGLSMGSQPQHF TGTGCCAGTACAACGGTGGGGGGGCTGTCAATGGGGTCTCAGCCCCAGCATTTT
- TRBJ1-4 TRBV7-6 CASSLDAGSGEKLFF TGTGCCAGCAGCTTAGACGCAGGGAGCGGTGAAAAACTGTTTTTT
- TRBJ1-4 TRBV4-3 CASSQESGGEGEKLFF TGCGCCAGCAGCCAAGAAAGCGGGGGAGAAGGTGAAAAACTGTTTTTT
TRBD1 TRBJ1-1 TRBV30 CAWSITGVTEAFF TGTGCCTGGAGTATCACAGGGGTAACTGAAGCTTTCTTT
- TRBJ1-5 TRBV11-2 CASSPPDSNQPQHF TGTGCCAGCAGCCCCCCCGACAGCAATCAGCCCCAGCATTTT
TRBD2 TRBJ2-7 TRBV29-1 CSIREGFYEQYF TGCAGCATCCGGGAGGGGTTCTACGAGCAGTACTTC
TRBD1 TRBJ2-7 TRBV5-5 CASSPFPGTGNYEQYF TGTGCCAGCAGCCCATTCCCCGGGACAGGGAACTACGAGCAGTACTTC
- TRBJ1-6 TRBV18 CASSPQAQSPLHF TGTGCCAGCTCACCACAGGCACAATCACCCCTCCACTTT
- TRBJ1-3 TRBV24-1 CATSDRDRNTIYF TGTGCCACCAGTGATCGGGACAGAAACACCATATATTTT
- TRBJ2-7 TRBV6-5 CASTTGASSYEQYF TGTGCCAGCACAACCGGCGCGAGCTCCTACGAGCAGTACTTC
- TRBJ1-4 TRBV5-1 CASSLAGQREKLFF TGCGCCAGCAGCTTGGCGGGACAACGTGAAAAACTGTTTTTT
- TRBJ1-1 TRBV10-1 CASHGNRGAFF TGCGCCAGCCATGGGAATCGAGGAGCTTTCTTT
- TRBJ2-7 TRBV11-2 CASSLDPYEQYF TGTGCCAGCAGCCTAGACCCCTACGAGCAGTACTTC
- TRBJ2-7 TRBV5-1 CASSSGEYTYEQYF TGCGCCAGCAGCTCTGGGGAATATACCTACGAGCAGTACTTC
- TRBJ1-6 TRBV2 CASIRSRDSYNSPLHF TGTGCCAGCATCCGGAGTCGGGACTCCTATAATTCACCCCTCCACTTT
- TRBJ1-2 TRBV28 CASRTGGDGYTF TGTGCCAGCAGAACCGGAGGGGATGGCTACACCTTC
TRBD1 TRBJ1-2 TRBV19 CASSSQGSLNYGYTF TGTGCCAGTAGTTCACAGGGGTCCCTTAACTATGGCTACACCTTC
- TRBJ2-5 TRBV7-8 CASSLVSGIGGTQYF TGTGCCAGCAGCTTAGTATCCGGGATCGGAGGGACCCAGTACTTC
TRBD1 TRBJ2-7 TRBV19 CASNTTDPGQGYSYEQYF TGTGCCAGTAACACGACTGATCCGGGACAGGGCTACTCCTACGAGCAGTACTTC
- TRBJ1-5 TRBV7-8 CASSPYNNQPQHF TGTGCCAGCAGCCCTTATAACAATCAGCCCCAGCATTTT
- TRBJ1-1 TRBV10-3 CAISQKGEGTEAFF TGTGCCATCAGCCAGAAGGGCGAGGGGACTGAAGCTTTCTTT
- TRBJ1-6 TRBV11-2 CASSKKSVRGTNSPLHF TGTGCCAGCAGCAAAAAGTCAGTCCGGGGCACTAATTCACCCCTCCACTTT
- TRBJ1-2 TRBV6-5 CASSYSGGSGHYGYTF TGTGCCAGCAGTTACTCAGGGGGGTCCGGGCACTATGGCTACACCTTC
TRBD1 TRBJ1-1 TRBV19 CASSLGTGGFTEAFF TGTGCCAGTAGTCTCGGGACAGGGGGCTTCACTGAAGCTTTCTTT
TRBD1 TRBJ1-5 TRBV7-2 CASAGTGNQPQHF TGTGCCAGCGCCGGGACAGGGAATCAGCCCCAGCATTTT